This TCR beta chain was identified in a study of cytomegalovirus exposure and HLA in healthy donors. Study outcomes and limitations: Equally common other TCR beta chains were less clonally expanded than HLA-associated ones, a later analysis found.

On this clone: Its antigen is unidentified.

The PCR employed 60 Vbeta primers together with 13 Jbeta primers. Authors' data handling: As a later analysis found, there were 82 million or so unique TCR beta chains, of which roughly 11 million were shared. Method: immunoSEQ multiplex PCR; TCRdb's copy keeps in-frame clones and lacks some. V, J and clone size derive from that table, while D and trimming were established from the DNA sequence. Among 150,000 or so clones, 65% to 75% were seen once, and the ten largest hold approximately 2.8%. What was sequenced was PBMCs. The receptor was isolated from a man aged 18 to 29 in good health and CMV-seronegative.

CDR3 coding DNA: TGCGCCAGCAGCTTTGAAGGGGGCGTCACTGAAGCTTTCTTT. Translating it yields CASSFEGGVTEAFF. The V call is TRBV5-1, the J call TRBJ1-1; TRBD1 aligns across 7 bases. In germline, CDR1 is SGHRS, CDR2 YFSETQ. V was clipped by 2 bases and J by 4 bases; unmatched bases: 5. This CDR3 region has 14 residues.